The following is a T cell receptor (beta chain) sequence with its context. Assay: immunoSEQ multiplex PCR; the TCRdb copy retains only in-frame clones and omits some. The data hold some 48,000 clones, with over 75% observed a single time. This CDR3 has 15 residues. Trimming took off 5 bases at V and 1 base at J, with 12 bases between the two ends. The germline V gene has CDR1 SGHTA and CDR2 FQGTGA. The data were obtained in a study of blood T cell repertoires in COVID-19. This chain connects TRBV7-3 to TRBJ1-5; TRBD1 is a possible D gene (6 bases). Sequencing was carried out using peripheral blood. This clonotype was obtained from a man between 50 and 59 years old with active COVID-19. The CDR3 DNA reads as TGTGCCAGCAGCCTCAGGGGACCCAGCAATCAGCCCCAGCATTTT. Protein: CASSLRGPSNQPQHF. The full variable domain, in which reference TRBV7-3 and TRBJ1-5 provide the parts outside the CDR3, is GAGVSQTPSNKVTEKGKYVELRCDPISGHTALYWYRQSLGQGPEFLIYFQGTGAADDSGLPNDRFFAVRPEGSVSTLKIQRTERGDSAVYLCASSLRGPSNQPQHFGDGTRLSIL.